Listed below are T cell receptor beta chains from one sample, sequenced in a study of T cell repertoires in cytomegalovirus infection. TCRdb fed the reads into MiXCR, producing one record per CDR3 protein. The data contain almost 550,000 distinct CDR3 sequences, approximately 15% of them singletons. The source material was CD8+ T cells from PBMCs. These receptor sequences come from a human donor in good health (CMV status not recorded). Some clones in this sample may be carry-over from other donors' samples. Both conserved end residues are part of each CDR3.

TRBV7-6 | 17 | CASSLVPGLARTGELFF
TRBV11-2 | 15 | CASSPLGGSGGELFF
TRBV20-1 | 14 | CSARDRAVYNEQFF
TRBV5-1 | 19 | CASSPGLPGLAGVRETQYF
TRBV5-6 | 14 | CASSWDSMNTEAFF
TRBV4-1 | 15 | CASSEGGQGNTEAFF
TRBV2 | 15 | CASSEEGSGSTEQYF
TRBV14 | 16 | CASSQVGGRAGNEQFF
TRBV6-5 | 15 | CASSYFHRGGTEAFF
TRBV7-6 | 18 | CASSAIPLPGAMNTEAFF
TRBV5-1 | 11 | CASSPGDEAFF
TRBV27 | 13 | CASSFGREGGYTF
TRBV19 | 14 | CASGSGPNTGELFF
TRBV7-2 | 15 | CASSLRLAGGREQFF
TRBV7-9 | 17 | CASSSDQGVTSTDTQYF
TRBV5-4 | 13 | CASSFGTFNEQFF
TRBV4-1 | 14 | CASSQDGSDYGYTF
TRBV19 | 14 | CASSPRTGLVGYTF
TRBV20-1 | 11 | CGASMGSEAFF
TRBV11-2 | 15 | CASSLVQNTHHEQYF
TRBV14 | 15 | CASSLKRLGRNEQFF
TRBV28 | 16 | CASSPTSAYSYNEQFF
TRBV4-1 | 17 | CASSLRIPGQGDNEQFF
TRBV27 | 13 | CASSRSGRTEAFF
TRBV19 | 13 | CASSSSAGRKLFF
TRBV19 | 13 | CASRGGGATEAFF
TRBV14 | 14 | CASSVHLEAETQYF
TRBV27 | 12 | CASMLIGNEQFF
TRBV10-3 | 16 | CAISESGTSGHNEQFF
TRBV5-6 | 14 | CASSLGEAPKGLFF
TRBV28 | 17 | CASSPPYLSGGRYEQYF
TRBV6-6 | 15 | CASSYSGELTDTQYF
TRBV27 | 13 | CASSLSGWNEQFF
TRBV27 | 16 | CASSLSLAGAFYEQYF
TRBV7-8 | 14 | CASSLVQALETQYF
TRBV11-2 | 15 | CASSSTASYNSPLHF
TRBV7-6 | 14 | CASSSTVSGNTIYF
TRBV29-1 | 12 | CSVVGSKETQYF
TRBV11-2 | 16 | CASSLGGGSSYNEQFF
TRBV7-3 | 15 | CASSFSRGGGTEAFF
TRBV7-2 | 14 | CASSRGGGGETQYF
TRBV7-9 | 15 | CASSSATSNLNEQYF